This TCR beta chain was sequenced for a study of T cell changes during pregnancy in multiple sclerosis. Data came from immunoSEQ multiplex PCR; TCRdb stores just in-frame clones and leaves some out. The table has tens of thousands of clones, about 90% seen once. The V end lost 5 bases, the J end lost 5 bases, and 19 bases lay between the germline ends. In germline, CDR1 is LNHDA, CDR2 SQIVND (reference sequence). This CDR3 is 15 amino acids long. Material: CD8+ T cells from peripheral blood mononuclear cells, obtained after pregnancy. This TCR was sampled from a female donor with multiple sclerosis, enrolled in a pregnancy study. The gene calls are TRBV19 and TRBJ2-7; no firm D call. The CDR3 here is CASSFDDTVRNEQYF. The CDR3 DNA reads TGTGCCAGTAGTTTCGATGACACAGTGAGAAACGAGCAGTACTTC.